A single sample gave rise to the 32 T cell receptor beta chains below, sequenced in a study of regulatory T cells in long-lasting Graves disease. Library construction for TCR beta used iRepertoire HTBI primers and Arm-PCR of CDR3 regions. TCRdb processed the multiplex PCR reads anew with MiXCR; each CDR3 protein has one entry. The repertoire consists of about 370,000 distinct CDR3 sequences, with roughly a sixth occurring once and the leading ten covering 22%. Time point: newly diagnosed GD, antithyroid drugs for less than 3 months. From PBMCs, RNA was extracted and then used to make the TCR library. The source material was peripheral blood mononuclear cells (PBMCs), sampled at new diagnosis, from a patient treated with antithyroid drugs. These receptors all stem from a female donor with Graves disease.

This clonotype appeared many times. The chain combines TRBV20-1 with TRBJ2-3, with 10 bases lining up with TRBD2. The CDR3 is 16 amino acids. The trim removed 0 bases at V and 3 bases at J, leaving 6 bases unmatched. CDR1 DFQATT and CDR2 SNEGSKA come from the germline V gene (reference sequence). The CDR3 DNA sequence: TGCAGTGCTAGAGATCTAAAGCGGGAGGGAACAGATACGCAGTATTTT. This translates into CSARDLKREGTDTQYF.

The chain joins TRBV6-1 to TRBJ2-1; no firm D call. The CDR3 is 13 amino acids. The V end was cut by 1 base, the J end by 2 bases, with 3 bases between. Germline V CDR1 and CDR2: MNHNS, SASEGT. CDR3 DNA: TGTGCCAGCAGTGAAGTCCCCTACAATGAGCAGTTCTTC. Translation gives CASSEVPYNEQFF.

This clonotype appeared many times. The chain is built from TRBV5-1 and TRBJ2-1; TRBD2 aligns across 14 bases. J gave up 8 bases and V 3 bases, and 10 bases lay outside the gene matches. Germline lookup yields CDR1 SGHRS and CDR2 YFSETQ. The CDR3 is 17 amino acids. The CDR3: CASSSPPGLAGVDEQFF. The CDR3 nucleotides read TGCGCCAGCAGCTCCCCGCCGGGACTAGCGGGAGTTGATGAGCAGTTCTTC.

In this sample, this clonotype turned up many times. V and J are TRBV5-1 and TRBJ2-7, with a weak D call TRBD2 (5 bases). The germline V and J ends were trimmed by 4 bases and 2 bases, with 16 bases remaining between them. Per the germline V gene, CDR1 is SGHRS and CDR2 is YFSETQ. The CDR3 runs 15 residues. CDR3 protein: CASSPYGGNTYEQYF. The CDR3 nucleotides are TGCGCCAGCAGCCCCTATGGAGGAAATACCTACGAGCAGTACTTC. Together with reference TRBV5-1 and TRBJ2-7, the CDR3 gives the full variable domain: KAGVTQTPRYLIKTRGQQVTLSCSPISGHRSVSWYQQTPGQGLQFLFEYFSETQRNKGNFPGRFSGRQFSNSRSEMNVSTLELGDSALYLCASSPYGGNTYEQYFGPGTRLTVT.

This clonotype was picked up many times. The chain recombines TRBV11-2 with TRBJ2-2, with TRBD2 matching over 8 bases. V was clipped by 4 bases and J by 3 bases; unmatched bases: 4. Germline V gene sequence: CDR1 SGHAT, CDR2 FQNNGV. The CDR3 is 15 amino acids. The CDR3 sequence: CASSSIAGYTGELFF. The CDR3 DNA reads as TGTGCCAGCAGCTCTATAGCGGGATACACCGGGGAGCTGTTTTTT.

There are many counts of this clonotype. This chain uses TRBV10-3 with TRBJ2-3, with 7 bases lining up with TRBD1. V dropped 2 bases and J dropped 2; count of bases not matched to a gene: 7. CDR3 length: 16 amino acids. Germline V lookup: CDR1 ENHRY, CDR2 SYGVKD. The CDR3 region is CAISETGASNTDTQYF. The DNA for the CDR3 is TGTGCCATCAGTGAGACAGGGGCTTCTAACACAGATACGCAGTATTTT.

This clonotype was seen at least ten times. The rearrangement links TRBV12-3 or TRBV12-4 to TRBJ2-1; 7 positions match TRBD1. This CDR3 comprises 16 residues. V lost 5 bases to trimming and J lost 2 bases; unmatched junction nucleotides: 9. The CDR3 region is CASSKPGTATYNEQFF. The CDR3 DNA reads as TGTGCCAGCAGTAAACCCGGGACAGCAACCTACAATGAGCAGTTCTTC.

The table lists this clonotype with many counts. This chain links TRBV5-5 with TRBJ1-1; a weak D match, TRBD1 (6 bases). The V and J ends lost 2 bases and 4 bases respectively, with 12 bases between them. Germline values: CDR1 SGHKS, CDR2 YYEKEE (reference sequence). The CDR3 has 14 residues. In DNA form, the CDR3 reads TGTGCCAGCAGCTTAGGACAGTTTACCACTGAAGCTTTCTTT. As protein: CASSLGQFTTEAFF.

This clonotype was recorded at least ten times. The chain couples TRBV7-9 to TRBJ2-7; perhaps D is TRBD1 or TRBD2 (5 bases each). The V end was cut by 4 bases, the J end by 6 bases, with 13 bases between. Germline CDR1 and CDR2: SEHNR and FQNEAQ (reference sequence). This CDR3 has 13 amino acids. CDR3 in DNA: TGTGCCAGCAGCTACCGGGACGATTTCGAGCAGTACTTC. Protein product: CASSYRDDFEQYF. Complete variable domain (other parts from reference TRBV7-9 and TRBJ2-7): DTGVSQNPRHKITKRGQNVTFRCDPISEHNRLYWYRQTLGQGPEFLTYFQNEAQLEKSRLLSDRFSAERPKGSFSTLEIQRTEQGDSAMYLCASSYRDDFEQYFGPGTRLTVT.

There are many counts of this clonotype. The J gene is TRBJ2-3, the V gene TRBV7-6; 10 bases are shared with TRBD2. Germline CDR1 is SGHVS and CDR2 is FNYEAQ. V was pared by 5 bases and J by 4 bases, with 6 bases of the junction left unmatched. CDR3 length: 15 residues. The CDR3 sequence: CASSDLAGASDTQYF. CDR3 sequence (DNA): TGTGCCAGCAGCGATCTAGCGGGAGCATCAGATACGCAGTATTTT.

This clonotype appeared many times. The chain is built from TRBV12-3 or TRBV12-4 and TRBJ1-1; tentative D call: TRBD1 (6 bases). The V gene lost 2 bases and the J gene lost 3 bases, with 22 bases spanning the gap. CDR3 length equals 18 residues. The DNA of the CDR3 is TGTGCCAGCAGTTTATCTTTTGGGGGCAGTCTCGGGGACACTGAAGCTTTCTTT. It yields the protein CASSLSFGGSLGDTEAFF.

This clonotype was seen many times. The genes are TRBV7-2 and TRBJ1-2; a possible D gene is TRBD1 (6 bases). Trimming pared 5 bases from V and 0 bases from J, leaving 7 bases between. This CDR3 comprises 13 residues. CDR1 and CDR2 from the germline V gene are SGHTA and FQGNSA. CDR3 nucleotide sequence: TGTGCCAGCAGCGGACAGTCTAACTATGGCTACACCTTC. The encoded protein is CASSGQSNYGYTF.

Regarding this clonotype: This may arise from a read error, as a much more abundant clone is one base away. The chain combines TRBV27 with TRBJ1-1; D is unclear. Trimming took 3 bases from V and 9 from J, leaving 14 bases between them. CDR3 length: 13 amino acids. The V gene's germline CDR1 is MNHEY and CDR2 SMNVEV (reference sequence). Written as DNA, the CDR3 is TGTGCCAGCAGTTTCAACCGGGCTAATAAAGCTTTCTTT. Its protein is CASSFNRANKAFF.

In regard to this clonotype: A far larger clone is just one base off, so this is likely a read error. The genes are TRBV10-3 and TRBJ1-1, with 8 bases that match TRBD1. CDR1 and CDR2 (germline): ENHRY, SYGVKD. The CDR3 runs to 18 residues. CDR3 in amino acids: CASRRMGQAHLMNTEASF. The CDR3 nucleotides are TGTGCCAGCAGACGGATGGGACAGGCCCACCTCATGAACACTGAAGCTTCCTTT.

This clonotype was observed many times. The chain recombines TRBV4-3 with TRBJ1-1, with 7 bases fitting TRBD1. Trimming removed 3 bases from V and 6 bases from J; junction bases left unmatched: 7. The germline V gene has CDR1 LGHNA and CDR2 YSLEER. The CDR3 extends over 14 amino acids. In DNA, the CDR3 is TGCGCCAGCAGCCACGACCAGGGGGAAGCTGAAGCTTTCTTT. Protein sequence: CASSHDQGEAEAFF.

The chain couples TRBV11-2 to TRBJ1-1; 10 nucleotides align to TRBD1. V lost 5 bases to trimming and J lost 0 bases; unmatched junction nucleotides: 3. Germline V gene data show CDR1 as SGHAT and CDR2 as FQNNGV. The CDR3 is made up of 15 amino acids. In DNA form, the CDR3 reads TGTGCCAGCAGCGGGGACAGGGGAATGAACACTGAAGCTTTCTTT. As protein: CASSGDRGMNTEAFF.

Ten or more counts support this clonotype. The chain employs TRBV27 and TRBJ2-3; D not resolved. V lost 6 bases and J lost 1, with 14 bases in between. In germline, CDR1 is MNHEY, CDR2 SMNVEV (reference sequence). This CDR3 is 15 amino acids long. CDR3: CASRKKPLGTDTQYF. DNA for the CDR3: TGTGCCAGCAGGAAAAAACCTCTAGGCACAGATACGCAGTATTTT.

With respect to this clonotype: A single base separates this from a much larger clone, so it may be a read error. The chain combines TRBV27 with TRBJ2-7; D might be TRBD2 (6 bases). CDR1 is MNHEY, CDR2 SMNVEV, per germline (reference sequence). The CDR3 has 15 amino acids. V lost 8 bases and J 7 bases, leaving 24 bases between the germline ends. The CDR3 spells CASGSPAGPFFEQYF. The CDR3 DNA reads TGTGCCAGCGGCTCCCCAGCGGGCCCATTTTTTGAGCAGTACTTC.

Many counts were recorded for this clonotype. CDR3 residues: CASSRGGNNQPQHF. CDR3 DNA sequence: TGTGCCAGCTCCCGGGGGGGTAACAATCAGCCCCAGCATTTT. The chain joins TRBV7-9 to TRBJ1-5; D might be TRBD1 (5 bases). Trimming removed 8 bases at V and 3 bases at J, with 14 bases between. CDR1 is SEHNR, CDR2 FQNEAQ, per germline (reference sequence). This CDR3 spans 14 amino acids.

V gene TRBV6-1 combines with J gene TRBJ2-1, with D tentatively TRBD1 or TRBD2 (6 bases each). Trimming took off 6 bases at V and 4 bases at J, with 13 bases between the two ends. CDR1 MNHNS and CDR2 SASEGT come from the germline V gene. The CDR3 extends over 14 amino acids. The CDR3 DNA is TGTGCCAGCAGAGCCGGGGGCATATACAATGAGCAGTTCTTC. It yields the protein CASRAGGIYNEQFF.

At least ten counts were recorded for this clonotype. The V and J genes are TRBV12-3 or TRBV12-4 and TRBJ1-5, with 7 bases lining up with TRBD1. The CDR3 extends over 14 amino acids. V shed 3 bases and J 3 bases; nucleotides not matched to a gene: 2. CDR3 nucleotides: TGTGCCAGCAGTTTCGACAGGGTCAATCAGCCCCAGCATTTT. Its protein product is CASSFDRVNQPQHF.

This clonotype was seen many times. CDR3 region: CASRPTWGAGGFTGELFF. CDR3 nucleotide sequence: TGTGCCAGCAGGCCCACGTGGGGAGCGGGGGGGTTTACCGGGGAGCTGTTTTTT. The chain is built from TRBV2 and TRBJ2-2, with 10 bases lining up with TRBD2. CDR3 length equals 18 residues. V lost 6 bases, J lost 5 bases, and 15 bases stayed unmatched. Germline values: CDR1 SNHLY, CDR2 FYNNEI.

This clonotype was seen ten or more times. This chain joins TRBV4-3 and TRBJ2-7; 10 bases line up with TRBD2. CDR3 length: 15 amino acids. The junction had 1 base not matched to a gene; V was cut back by 0 bases and J by 2 bases. The V gene's germline CDR1 is LGHNA and CDR2 YSLEER. For the CDR3, the DNA is TGCGCCAGCAGCCAAGAAGCGGGAGGGGCCTACGAGCAGTACTTC. Translated: CASSQEAGGAYEQYF.

This clonotype showed up many times. The V and J genes are TRBV3-1 and TRBJ1-4; possibly TRBD1 for D (5 bases). Trimming shortened V by 0 bases and J by 5 bases, and 22 bases separated the two germline ends. The length of the CDR3 is 19 residues. Germline CDR1 reads LGHDT; CDR2 reads YNNKEL (reference sequence). CDR3 DNA: TGTGCCAGCAGCCAAGAGGATGGGGCTTTCGGGGGACGGAATGAAAAACTGTTTTTT. Its translation: CASSQEDGAFGGRNEKLFF.

The rearrangement joins TRBV9 to TRBJ2-3; possibly TRBD1 or TRBD2 for D (6 bases each). The CDR3 contains 16 residues. CDR1 and CDR2 from the germline V gene are SGDLS and YYNGEE. Trimming cost V 2 bases and J 0 bases, with 13 bases left between them. The CDR3 DNA reads as TGTGCCAGCAGCGTCTACGGGGGCCTTAGCACAGATACGCAGTATTTT. Translating gives CASSVYGGLSTDTQYF.

This clonotype was detected ten times or more. Here the CDR3 reads CASRRRGGISDTEAFF. The CDR3 DNA reads as TGTGCCAGCAGGAGGCGGGGGGGGATATCGGACACTGAAGCTTTCTTT. V gene TRBV6-1 combines with J gene TRBJ1-1; a possible D gene is TRBD1 (5 bases). Trimming stripped 6 bases from V and 3 bases from J, with 20 bases between. Germline V gene lookup returns CDR1 MNHNS and CDR2 SASEGT. This CDR3 is built from 16 residues.

The genes are TRBV2 and TRBJ1-4, with 7 bases identical to TRBD1. Germline CDR1 reads SNHLY; CDR2 reads FYNNEI. With V trimmed by 5 bases and J by 8 bases, 11 bases remained unmatched. The CDR3 contains 15 residues. CDR3 in DNA: TGTGCCAGCAGTCGACCCGAGAGGGGGCAGGAAAAACTGTTTTTT. It yields the protein CASSRPERGQEKLFF.

Ten or more counts support this clonotype. This chain connects TRBV30 to TRBJ2-2; D unresolved. V was shortened by 2 bases and J by 3 bases, with 4 bases between the two germline ends. Germline CDR1 and CDR2: GTSNPN and SVGIG (reference sequence). This CDR3 contains 12 residues. The chain's CDR3 is CAWSRDTGELFF. CDR3 bases: TGTGCCTGGAGTAGGGACACCGGGGAGCTGTTTTTT.

This clonotype was picked up many times. J is TRBJ2-3 and V is TRBV2; 10 nucleotides line up with TRBD2. The CDR3 extends over 16 amino acids. The germline CDR1 and CDR2 sequences are SNHLY and FYNNEI. The V gene end was trimmed by 6 bases and the J gene end by 4 bases; junction bases not matched to a gene: 10. CDR3 amino acids: CASRETSGGAPDTQYF. CDR3 in DNA: TGTGCCAGCAGGGAGACCAGCGGGGGGGCCCCAGATACGCAGTATTTT.

The table lists this clonotype with many counts. The V and J genes are TRBV29-1 and TRBJ2-5; 7 positions match TRBD2. Germline V gives CDR1 SQVTM, CDR2 ANQGSEA. Germline trimming cut 2 bases from V and 4 bases from J; bases unmatched to any gene: 7. This CDR3 is built from 14 residues. CDR3 coding DNA: TGCAGCGTTGAACTAGCGGCCACATTAGAGACCCAGTACTTC. Protein product: CSVELAATLETQYF.

In its sample, this clonotype was seen many times. This chain joins TRBV2 and TRBJ1-1; no firm D call. Looked up from germline, CDR1 is SNHLY and CDR2 is FYNNEI. CDR3 length: 16 residues. Between the trimmed V and J ends, which lost 2 bases and 0 bases, there was a span of 13 bases. The CDR3 sequence: CASSEYGPSMNTEAFF. The CDR3 region has the DNA TGTGCCAGCAGTGAATATGGACCGAGTATGAACACTGAAGCTTTCTTT.

This clonotype was seen repeatedly, ten times or more. This may be a read error: a much more frequent sequence differs by one nucleotide. The rearrangement joins TRBV6-9 to TRBJ2-3; D unresolved. Germline-derived CDR1 and CDR2 are MNHGY and SVAAGI. The CDR3 totals 11 residues. The V end lost 3 bases, the J end lost 4 bases, and 2 bases lay between the germline ends. In DNA form, the CDR3 reads TGTGCCAGCAGTTACGCAGATACGCAGTATTTT. Translation gives CASSYADTQYF.